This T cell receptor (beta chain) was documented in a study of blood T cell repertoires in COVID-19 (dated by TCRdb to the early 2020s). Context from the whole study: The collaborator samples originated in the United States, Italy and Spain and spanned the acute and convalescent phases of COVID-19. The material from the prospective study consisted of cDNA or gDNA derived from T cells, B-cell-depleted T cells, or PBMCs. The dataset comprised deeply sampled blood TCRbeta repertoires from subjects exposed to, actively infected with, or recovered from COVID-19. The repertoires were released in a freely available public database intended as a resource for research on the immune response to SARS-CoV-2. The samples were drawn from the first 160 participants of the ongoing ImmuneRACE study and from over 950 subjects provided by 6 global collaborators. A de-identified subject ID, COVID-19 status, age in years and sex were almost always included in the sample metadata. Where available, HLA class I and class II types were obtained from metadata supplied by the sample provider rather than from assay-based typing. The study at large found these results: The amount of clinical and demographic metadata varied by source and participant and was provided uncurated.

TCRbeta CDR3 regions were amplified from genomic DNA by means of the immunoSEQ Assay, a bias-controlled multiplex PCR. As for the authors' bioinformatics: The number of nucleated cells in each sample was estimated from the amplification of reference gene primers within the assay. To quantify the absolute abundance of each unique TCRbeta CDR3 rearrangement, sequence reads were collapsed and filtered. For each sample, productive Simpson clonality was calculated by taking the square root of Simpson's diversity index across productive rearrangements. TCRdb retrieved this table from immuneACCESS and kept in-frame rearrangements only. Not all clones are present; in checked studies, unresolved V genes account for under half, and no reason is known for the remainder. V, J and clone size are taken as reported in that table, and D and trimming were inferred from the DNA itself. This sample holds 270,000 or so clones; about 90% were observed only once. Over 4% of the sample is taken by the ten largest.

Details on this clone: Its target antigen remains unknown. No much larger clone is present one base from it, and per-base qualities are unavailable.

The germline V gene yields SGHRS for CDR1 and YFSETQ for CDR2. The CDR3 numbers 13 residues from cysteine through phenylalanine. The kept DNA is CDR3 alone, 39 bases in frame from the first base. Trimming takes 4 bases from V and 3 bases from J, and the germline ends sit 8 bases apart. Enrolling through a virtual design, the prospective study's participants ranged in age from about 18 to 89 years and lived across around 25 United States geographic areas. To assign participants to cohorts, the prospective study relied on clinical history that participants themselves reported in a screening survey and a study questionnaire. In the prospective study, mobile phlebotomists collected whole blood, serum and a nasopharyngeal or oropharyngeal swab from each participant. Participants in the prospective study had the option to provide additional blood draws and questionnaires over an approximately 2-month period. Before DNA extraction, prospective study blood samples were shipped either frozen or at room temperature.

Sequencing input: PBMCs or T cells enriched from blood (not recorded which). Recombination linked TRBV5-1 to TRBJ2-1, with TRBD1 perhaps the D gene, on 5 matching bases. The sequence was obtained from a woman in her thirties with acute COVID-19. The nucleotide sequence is TGCGCCAGCAGCAGCCAGGGCTACAATGAGCAGTTCTTC. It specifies CASSSQGYNEQFF. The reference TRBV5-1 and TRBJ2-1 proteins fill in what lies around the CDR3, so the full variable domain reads KAGVTQTPRYLIKTRGQQVTLSCSPISGHRSVSWYQQTPGQGLQFLFEYFSETQRNKGNFPGRFSGRQFSNSRSEMNVSTLELGDSALYLCASSSQGYNEQFFGPGTRLTVL.